The sequence of this T cell receptor beta chain was determined in a study of blood T cells in healthy people across ages. Study-wide findings and caveats: Donor CMV status, an unknown factor, possibly confounded changes in expanded clonotypes.

Sample-barcoded 5' priming and a J-beta primer mix drove a second PCR of 7 to 11 cycles. Each TCR beta cDNA got a 12-nucleotide random molecular identifier. From the 5' RACE reads, TCRdb called clonotypes with MiXCR, one entry per CDR3 protein. The sample yields under 1,000,000 distinct CDR3 sequences, less than 60% seen once. Per germline, CDR1 SQVTM and CDR2 ANQGSEA. The germline V and J ends were trimmed by 6 bases and 2 bases, with 20 bases remaining between them. The CDR3 is 15 amino acids. Turning to this clonotype: Its cognate antigen is unknown. Being one base from a much bigger clone, this may be a read error.

The rearrangement links TRBV29-1 to TRBJ2-7; maybe TRBD1 (6 bases). The TCR was taken from a man older than 75 in good health. Sequencing was performed on blood. The CDR3 loop is CSVGSLTGSAYEQYF. The CDR3 DNA follows: TGCAGCGTCGGTTCTTTGACAGGTTCGGCCTACGAGCAGTACTTC.